Listed here is a single T cell receptor beta chain. Its matching antigen is unknown. The data originate from a study of radiation and T cells in renal cell carcinoma. Study outcomes and limitations: From baseline, blood top tumor clonotypes peaked at 2 weeks post-radiation. Baseline intratumoral clonotype presence is unknown without pretreatment biopsies.

Time point meaning: blood 4 weeks post-SBRT, at nephrectomy. This sample's treatment: 15 Gy SBRT to primary tumor, nephrectomy 4 weeks later. Clear cell pathology was present in this patient's renal cell carcinoma. Method: immunoSEQ multiplex PCR; TCRdb's copy keeps in-frame clones and lacks some. The data show approximately 43,000 clones, roughly 85% seen once. The V gene lost 0 bases and the J gene lost 2 bases, with 10 bases spanning the gap. This CDR3 has 15 residues. Germline lookup yields CDR1 SGHNT and CDR2 YYREEE (reference sequence). This TCR came from a woman aged 65 to 85 with renal cell carcinoma. The chain combines TRBV5-4 with TRBJ2-3; D call uncertain. Here the sequenced sample was blood, taken from a patient whose treatment included radiotherapy and nephrectomy. The DNA of the CDR3 is TGTGCCAGCAGCTTGGGAAGGACCCCCACAGATACGCAGTATTTT. It encodes CASSLGRTPTDTQYF.